This passage covers 15 T cell receptor beta chains from one sample sequenced in a study of blood T cell repertoires in COVID-19. The protocol was immunoSEQ multiplex PCR, while the TCRdb copy is restricted to in-frame clones and leaves out a portion. This table has fewer than 70,000 clones, about four fifths appearing once. Sequenced material: peripheral blood. The source of these receptors is an elderly woman with acute or convalescent COVID-19.

The chain has TRBV27 and TRBJ2-1; weak D call: TRBD2 (7 bases). V lost 3 bases and J 4 bases, leaving 13 bases between the germline ends. CDR1 and CDR2 from the germline V gene are MNHEY and SMNVEV (reference sequence). There are 15 residues in the CDR3. This CDR3 reads CASSLGGGSYNEQFF. CDR3 nucleotides: TGTGCCAGCAGTTTGGGGGGCGGGAGTTACAATGAGCAGTTCTTC.

The CDR3 region has the DNA TGTGCCAGCAGTGCCGGGACACACGACGAAAAACTGTTTTTT. Amino acids: CASSAGTHDEKLFF. The rearrangement joins TRBV6-6 to TRBJ1-4; a weak D match, TRBD1 (6 bases). The ends were cut back, 5 bases at V and 8 bases at J, with 15 bases in the middle. The CDR3 is 14 amino acids. The germline CDR1 and CDR2 sequences are MNHNY and SVGAGI (reference sequence).

The chain is built from TRBV9 and TRBJ2-2; D not resolved. Trimming took 0 bases from V and 1 from J, leaving 10 bases between them. Germline assignment: CDR1 SGDLS and CDR2 YYNGEE. CDR3 length equals 16 residues. In DNA, the CDR3 is TGTGCCAGCAGCGTAGGGGCCGACGGGAACACCGGGGAGCTGTTTTTT. Protein: CASSVGADGNTGELFF.

This chain connects TRBV18 to TRBJ2-2, with D possibly matching TRBD2 (6 bases). The CDR3 runs 15 residues. From germline, CDR1 is KGHSH and CDR2 LQKENI. Trimming removed 4 bases at V and 1 base at J, with 10 bases between. The CDR3 nucleotides read TGTGCCAGCTCACGGACTACTAGGAACACCGGGGAGCTGTTTTTT. Amino acid sequence: CASSRTTRNTGELFF.

This chain joins TRBV18 and TRBJ2-2, with 11 bases matching TRBD2. CDR1 is KGHSH and CDR2 is LQKENI in the germline V gene. V shed 3 bases and J 0 bases; nucleotides not matched to a gene: 3. This CDR3 comprises 17 residues. The CDR3 protein is CASSPLAGGSNTGELFF. The CDR3 DNA is TGTGCCAGCTCACCCCTAGCGGGGGGCTCGAACACCGGGGAGCTGTTTTTT. Filled out from reference TRBV18 and TRBJ2-2, the complete variable domain reads NAGVMQNPRHLVRRRGQEARLRCSPMKGHSHVYWYRQLPEEGLKFMVYLQKENIIDESGMPKERFSAEFPKEGPSILRIQQVVRGDSAAYFCASSPLAGGSNTGELFFGEGSRLTVL.

CDR3 protein: CASSLATSEQYF. CDR3 in DNA: TGTGCCAGCAGCTTAGCGACAAGCGAGCAGTACTTC. The V gene is TRBV7-2, the J gene TRBJ2-7; the D is unclear. This CDR3 contains 12 residues. The V end was cut by 0 bases, the J end by 6 bases, with 6 bases between. Germline V gene lookup returns CDR1 SGHTA and CDR2 FQGNSA.

The rearrangement uses TRBV5-1 and TRBJ1-2; D is undetermined. The V end was cut by 3 bases, the J end by 4 bases, with 13 bases between. Germline V CDR1 and CDR2: SGHRS, YFSETQ. The CDR3 is 14 residues long. CDR3 in amino acids: CASSWNSLGYGYTF. The DNA of the CDR3 is TGCGCCAGCAGCTGGAACAGCCTGGGCTATGGCTACACCTTC.

The chain couples TRBV6-1 to TRBJ1-2; D remains ambiguous. This CDR3 is 15 amino acids long. Deletions cut 3 bases from V and 8 bases from J, with 19 bases between. Germline assignment: CDR1 MNHNS and CDR2 SASEGT. The DNA of the CDR3 is TGTGCCAGCAGTGAGACCCACAGAGCTTCTATCGGCTACACCTTC. It is translated as CASSETHRASIGYTF.

This chain joins TRBV7-8 and TRBJ1-2; D call uncertain. Trimming took off 5 bases at V and 3 bases at J, with 13 bases between the two ends. Germline CDR1 reads SGHVS; CDR2 reads FQNEAQ. This CDR3 comprises 14 residues. The chain's CDR3 is CASSPRGGDYGYTF. CDR3 sequence (DNA): TGTGCCAGCAGCCCGCGGGGAGGAGACTATGGCTACACCTTC.

This chain joins TRBV25-1 and TRBJ1-2; 10 nucleotides agree with TRBD1. The CDR3 covers 14 residues. Germline CDR1 MGHDK, CDR2 SYGVNS. J was trimmed by 4 bases and V by 6 bases; bases with no gene match: 5. CDR3 in amino acids: CASRGDRGGYGYTF. CDR3 DNA sequence: TGTGCCAGCAGAGGGGACAGGGGTGGCTATGGCTACACCTTC.

This clone was observed once. This chain uses TRBV19 with TRBJ2-3; D is perhaps TRBD2 (5 bases). With 5 bases removed from V and 4 bases from J, the gap between germline ends came to 22 bases. Germline CDR1 reads LNHDA; CDR2 reads SQIVND (reference sequence). The CDR3 spans 17 residues. This CDR3 reads CASSPLGKALVPDTQYF. In DNA, the CDR3 is TGTGCCAGTAGTCCACTAGGTAAAGCTTTAGTTCCAGATACGCAGTATTTT.

This chain links TRBV29-1 with TRBJ1-5, with TRBD1 matching over 8 bases. V lost 6 bases to trimming and J lost 5 bases; unmatched junction nucleotides: 6. CDR3 size: 13 residues. CDR1 and CDR2 from the germline V gene are SQVTM and ANQGSEA. The CDR3, as DNA: TGCAGCGTGAGACAGGGGAGGGATCAGCCCCAGCATTTT. It specifies CSVRQGRDQPQHF.

The CDR3 is CASSSRFLSYEQYF. The CDR3 DNA follows: TGCGCCAGCAGCTCCAGGTTTCTATCCTACGAGCAGTACTTC. This chain connects TRBV5-1 to TRBJ2-7, with D unclear. Trimming pared 3 bases from V and 1 base from J, leaving 11 bases between. The CDR3 is made up of 14 amino acids. Per the germline V gene, CDR1 is SGHRS and CDR2 is YFSETQ.

V gene TRBV19 combines with J gene TRBJ1-6, with 7 bases matching TRBD1. CDR3 length equals 15 residues. V shed 3 bases, J shed 7 bases, and the junction held 6 bases outside the gene matches. In germline, CDR1 is LNHDA, CDR2 SQIVND (reference sequence). The CDR3 region has the DNA TGTGCCAGTAGTATCCAGACAGGGAGGAATTCACCCCTCCACTTT. It encodes CASSIQTGRNSPLHF.

This clone was seen a handful of times. V gene TRBV14 combines with J gene TRBJ2-2, with a tentative D call TRBD2 (6 bases). The V end lost 4 bases, the J end lost 4 bases, and 13 bases lay between the germline ends. The CDR3 runs to 15 residues. CDR1 is SGHDN and CDR2 is FVKESK in the germline V gene. The CDR3 nucleotides are TGTGCCAGCAGCCGGAGGGTAGGGAGCACCGGGGAGCTGTTTTTT. Amino acid sequence: CASSRRVGSTGELFF.